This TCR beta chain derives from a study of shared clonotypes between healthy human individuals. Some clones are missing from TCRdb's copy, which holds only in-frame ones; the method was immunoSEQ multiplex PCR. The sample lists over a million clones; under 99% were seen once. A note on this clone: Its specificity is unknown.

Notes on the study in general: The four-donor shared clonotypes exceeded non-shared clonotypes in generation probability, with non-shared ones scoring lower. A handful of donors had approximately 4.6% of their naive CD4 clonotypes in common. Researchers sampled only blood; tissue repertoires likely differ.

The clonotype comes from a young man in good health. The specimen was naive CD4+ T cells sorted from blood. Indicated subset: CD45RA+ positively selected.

The CDR3 DNA sequence: TGTGCCAGCAGCTCCTACAGGGGGCCGAACACTGAAGCTTTCTTT. Protein: CASSSYRGPNTEAFF. The chain joins TRBV7-9 to TRBJ1-1; 9 bases align to TRBD1. Per germline, CDR1 SEHNR and CDR2 FQNEAQ (reference sequence). There are 15 residues in the CDR3. Trimming at V came to 4 bases and at J to 1 base, leaving 4 bases not matched to a gene.